The rows below give T cell receptor beta chains drawn from one sample of a study of blood T cell repertoires in COVID-19. Generated by immunoSEQ multiplex PCR, the TCRdb table keeps only in-frame clones and is missing some. The sample has approximately 130,000 clones; roughly 79% are singletons. Sequencing was performed on peripheral blood. The receptors derive from a woman in her sixties or seventies with active or convalescent COVID-19. Each CDR3 is given with its conserved first and last residue. Each record gives: D gene, J gene, clone size, V gene, CDR3 DNA, CDR3 protein. A D gene is named only where the DNA matches it firmly. Size values are once, few and many counts, or a class for expanded clones, and some rows have none.

>TRBD2|TRBJ2-5|-|TRBV7-9
TGTGCCAGCAGCGACCCAGTGACTAGCGTCCAAGAGACCCAGTACTTC
CASSDPVTSVQETQYF
>TRBD1|TRBJ2-3|-|TRBV2
TGTGCCAGCAGGACGGACAGGGGAATTACAGATACGCAGTATTTT
CASRTDRGITDTQYF
>-|TRBJ1-1|-|TRBV9
TGTGCCAGCAGCGCGATTGTAACCGGCACTGAAGCTTTCTTT
CASSAIVTGTEAFF
>-|TRBJ1-2|-|TRBV27
TGTGCCAGCAGTCGCTCCTTTCAGGGCGGCTATGGCTACACCTTC
CASSRSFQGGYGYTF
>TRBD2|TRBJ2-4|once|TRBV19
TGTGCCAGTAGTATAAACCTAGCGGGAGGGGGCAAAAACATTCAGTACTTC
CASSINLAGGGKNIQYF
>-|TRBJ2-3|-|TRBV7-3
TGTGCCAGCAGCCCCAGGGGAGATCGGTTAGATACGCAGTATTTT
CASSPRGDRLDTQYF
>-|TRBJ2-5|few|TRBV6-2/TRBV6-3
TGTGCCAGCAGTTACAATACGGAAAACCGGGGGGAGACCCAGTACTTC
CASSYNTENRGETQYF
>-|TRBJ1-2|few|TRBV10-3
TGTGCCACCACCGCGAGCCGGGACACGGGTAGGGGCTACACCTTC
CATTASRDTGRGYTF
>TRBD1|TRBJ1-2|-|TRBV10-3
TGTGCCATCAGTGAGGACAGGGGCGGCGGCTACACCTTC
CAISEDRGGGYTF
>-|TRBJ1-6|once|TRBV29-1
TGCAGCGTTGACCATAACAGGTCTATACAACTAAATTCACCCCTCCACTTT
CSVDHNRSIQLNSPLHF
>-|TRBJ2-1|-|TRBV10-3
TGTGCCATCAGTGAGTTCGTTTACAATGAGCAGTTCTTC
CAISEFVYNEQFF
>-|TRBJ1-2|-|TRBV19
TGTGCCAGTAGCATGGCGGACTCAGATGGCTACACCTTC
CASSMADSDGYTF
>TRBD1|TRBJ2-7|-|TRBV3-1/TRBV3-2
TGTGCCAGCAGCCGCCCGGACAGGGGACTCCCCTACGAGCAGTACTTC
CASSRPDRGLPYEQYF
>TRBD1|TRBJ1-3|-|TRBV6-1
TGTGCCAGCAGTGAACGTTTAGGGACAGGGGTATCTGGAAACACCATATATTTT
CASSERLGTGVSGNTIYF
>TRBD1|TRBJ1-5|few|TRBV10-1
TGCGCCAGCAGTGAGGATATCGGCAGGGGGGTCAATCAGCCCCAGCATTTT
CASSEDIGRGVNQPQHF
>-|TRBJ1-2|-|TRBV28
TGTGCCAGCACTTACGGACCCCGGACAGAGTATAACTATGGCTACACCTTC
CASTYGPRTEYNYGYTF
>TRBD2|TRBJ2-1|-|TRBV9
TGTGCCAGCAGCCCAGGAGCGGGGGGGAGGTACAATGAGCAGTTCTTC
CASSPGAGGRYNEQFF
>-|TRBJ1-2|-|TRBV27
TGTGCCAGCAGTGGGGATCGACAGGGCTACACCTTC
CASSGDRQGYTF
>TRBD1|TRBJ1-5|-|TRBV5-8
TGTGCCAGCAGCTTGTGGACAGGGGGGAATCAGCCCCAGCATTTT
CASSLWTGGNQPQHF
>TRBD2|TRBJ2-1|-|TRBV19
TGTGCCAGCAAGACTAGCGGGAGGGCCTATGAGCAGTTCTTC
CASKTSGRAYEQFF
>-|TRBJ2-5|-|TRBV15
TGTGCCACCAGCAGACAGGGGCGAGGGGAGACCCAGTACTTC
CATSRQGRGETQYF
>-|TRBJ1-2|-|TRBV19
TGTGCCAGTAGTGACGGGAATAACTATGGCTACACCTTC
CASSDGNNYGYTF
>-|TRBJ1-2|few|TRBV18
TGTGCCAGCTCACCAGATCCGTGGGAGGGCTACACCTTC
CASSPDPWEGYTF
>-|TRBJ2-1|-|TRBV5-5
TGTGCCAGCAGCTTGTATGCGGGTAGCTCCTACAATGAGCAGTTCTTC
CASSLYAGSSYNEQFF
>-|TRBJ1-6|-|TRBV10-1
TGCGCCAGCAGTGAGTCTGAGTGGAATTCACCCCTCCACTTT
CASSESEWNSPLHF
>-|TRBJ2-1|-|TRBV7-2
TGTGCCAGCAGCCCGAGAAGCCCGGTCGGCTCCTACAATGAGCAGTTCTTC
CASSPRSPVGSYNEQFF
>TRBD1|TRBJ1-2|-|TRBV7-9
TGTGCCAGCAGCCAACAGGGGGGCTATGGCTACACCTTC
CASSQQGGYGYTF
>-|TRBJ1-2|-|TRBV2
TGTGCCAGCAGCGGACAGCGTTATGGCTACACCTTC
CASSGQRYGYTF
>TRBD1|TRBJ1-1|-|TRBV5-1
TGCGCCAGCAGCCCCTTGGCAGGGGGGATCCCCACTGAAGCTTTCTTT
CASSPLAGGIPTEAFF
>-|TRBJ2-2|-|TRBV18
TGTGCCAGCTCACCTACGGTTGGCGGGGAGCTGTTTTTT
CASSPTVGGELFF
>-|TRBJ1-6|-|TRBV14
TGTGCCAGCAGCCAAGATCGGAATTCACCCCTCCACTTT
CASSQDRNSPLHF
>-|TRBJ1-5|-|TRBV5-8
TGTGCCAGCAATAAAAAAGGGACATTAGAAAATCAGCCCCAGCATTTT
CASNKKGTLENQPQHF
>TRBD1|TRBJ1-5|-|TRBV25-1
TGTGCCAGCAGTGAATTCCCCGGGACAGCCTTAAATCAGCCCCAGCATTTT
CASSEFPGTALNQPQHF
>TRBD2|TRBJ2-3|-|TRBV28
TGTGCCAGCTGCTCTAGCTCGGGGGGATGGGGTTTGGATACGCAGTATTTT
CASCSSSGGWGLDTQYF
>-|TRBJ1-2|once|TRBV7-9
TGTGCCAGCAGCGCCACAAACAGTTATGGCTACACCTTC
CASSATNSYGYTF
>-|TRBJ2-5|-|TRBV12-2
TGTGCAAGTCGCTCTCCGCCCATGGGGAAGCGGGGAGAGACCCAGTACTTC
CASRSPPMGKRGETQYF
>TRBD2|TRBJ2-5|-|TRBV6-2/TRBV6-3
TGTGCCAGCAGTTACCCCCTTAGCGGGGAAGAGACCCAGTACTTC
CASSYPLSGEETQYF
>-|TRBJ1-1|-|TRBV7-9
TGTGCCAGCAGCTTAGCGGGCGGGAGTGGCACTGAAGCTTTCTTT
CASSLAGGSGTEAFF
>-|TRBJ1-2|-|TRBV2
TGTGCCAGCAGTCAACAGGGATTCTATGGCTACACCTTC
CASSQQGFYGYTF
>TRBD2|TRBJ2-2|few|TRBV9
TGTGCCAGCAGCGTAACGACTAGCGGGAGGGCGAGGACCGGGGAGCTGTTTTTT
CASSVTTSGRARTGELFF
>-|TRBJ1-6|-|TRBV5-1
TGCGCCAGCAGCTCCAAGCTAGTAGCTGGTCGACGGGATTCACCCCTCCACTTT
CASSSKLVAGRRDSPLHF
>-|TRBJ1-5|-|TRBV6-5
TGTGCCAGCAGTTACTCGTCCGGCGGTAATCAGCCCCAGCATTTT
CASSYSSGGNQPQHF
>TRBD1|TRBJ2-5|-|TRBV5-5
TGTGCCAGCAGCCAGGACAGGAACCAAGAGACCCAGTACTTC
CASSQDRNQETQYF
>TRBD2|TRBJ2-1|few|TRBV6-5
TGTGCCAGCTCCCGGGACTACCCAAATGAGCAGTTCTTC
CASSRDYPNEQFF
>TRBD1|TRBJ1-2|once|TRBV19
TGTGCCAGTAGGCGACAGGGAGAGTTGGGCGGCTACACCTTC
CASRRQGELGGYTF
>TRBD1|TRBJ2-3|-|TRBV7-8
TGTGCCAGCAGCTCCACAGGGGGCACTACGCAGTATTTT
CASSSTGGTTQYF
>TRBD2|TRBJ2-1|-|TRBV28
TGTGCCAGCAGTTTACCGGGGGGGCCGTGGAATGAGCAGTTCTTC
CASSLPGGPWNEQFF
>TRBD2|TRBJ2-1|-|TRBV5-4
TGTGCCAGCAGCTCGTTTAGCGGGAGTCGCGATGAGCAGTTCTTC
CASSSFSGSRDEQFF
>TRBD1|TRBJ1-1|-|TRBV5-1
TGCGCCAGCAGTACAGGCGGGACAGGGGGTGAAGCTTTCTTT
CASSTGGTGGEAFF
>-|TRBJ1-5|-|TRBV5-1
TGCGCCAGCAGCTTGTGGCAGGTGGGTAATCAGCCCCAGCATTTT
CASSLWQVGNQPQHF
>-|TRBJ1-2|-|TRBV28
TGTGCCTCTCAGGGGTTGAGCTATGGCTACACCTTC
CASQGLSYGYTF
>-|TRBJ2-7|-|TRBV6-2/TRBV6-3
TGTGCCAGCAGCCCCAGCGGCCTGGAGCAGTACTTC
CASSPSGLEQYF
>-|TRBJ1-5|-|TRBV6-2/TRBV6-3
TGTGCCAGCAGCCTACAGGGAAATCAGCCCCAGCATTTT
CASSLQGNQPQHF